This T cell receptor (beta chain) was documented in a study of blood T cell repertoires in COVID-19. Study-level background: The United States, Italy and Spain were the sources of the acute and convalescent COVID-19 samples. The cDNA or gDNA used as material had been derived from T cells, B-cell-depleted T cells, or PBMCs.

This CDR3 is 16 amino acids long. The germline gives CDR1 SGHVS, CDR2 FNYEAQ. Trimming cost V 1 base and J 2 bases; bases outside gene matches: 4. Study processing details: It was from reference gene primer amplification that nucleated cell counts were estimated. Method: immunoSEQ multiplex PCR; TCRdb's copy keeps in-frame clones and lacks some. D and trimming come from the DNA, and the V and J calls and clone size come from that table. Of fewer than 75,000 clones in the sample, around 85% are singletons; the top ten hold approximately 4.7%. The origin of this receptor is a man over 45 with active COVID-19. The material sequenced was peripheral blood. The chain couples TRBV7-6 to TRBJ2-1; 8 nucleotides match TRBD1. The CDR3 nucleotides read TGTGCCAGCAGCTTAGAGTACAGGGGGGCCTACAATGAGCAGTTCTTC. It codes for CASSLEYRGAYNEQFF.